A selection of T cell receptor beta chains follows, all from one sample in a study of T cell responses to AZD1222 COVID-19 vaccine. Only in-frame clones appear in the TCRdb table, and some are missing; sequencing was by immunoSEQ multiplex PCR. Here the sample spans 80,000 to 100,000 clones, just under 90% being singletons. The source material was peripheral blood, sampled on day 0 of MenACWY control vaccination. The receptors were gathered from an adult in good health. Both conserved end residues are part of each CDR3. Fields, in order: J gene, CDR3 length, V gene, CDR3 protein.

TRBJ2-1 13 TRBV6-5 CASNRAPNREQFF
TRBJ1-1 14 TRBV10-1 CAGYRGHLDTEAFF
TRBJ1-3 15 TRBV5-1 CASSPGTGAGNTIYF
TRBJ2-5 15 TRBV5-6 CASTLAGVDRETQYF
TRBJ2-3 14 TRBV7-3 CASSESGTVDTQYF
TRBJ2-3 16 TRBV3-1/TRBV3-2 CASSQGDYNPTDTQYF
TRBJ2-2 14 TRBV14 CASRFGGGSGELFF
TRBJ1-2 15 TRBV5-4 CASSPGSGQGMWYTF
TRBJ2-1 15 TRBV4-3 CASSQLAGGNNEQFF
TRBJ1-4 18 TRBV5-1 CASSLGRGLRATNEKLFF
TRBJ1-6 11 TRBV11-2 CASSSNSPLHF
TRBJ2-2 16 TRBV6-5 CASSYGGVRNTGELFF
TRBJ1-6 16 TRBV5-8 CASSLYPTNRNSPLHF
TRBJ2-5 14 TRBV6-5 CASFSGTASETQYF
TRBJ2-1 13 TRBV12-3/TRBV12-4 CASSRGQENEQFF
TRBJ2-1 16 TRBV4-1 CASSQTSGGLYSEQFF
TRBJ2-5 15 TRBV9 CASSVAAAPVETQYF
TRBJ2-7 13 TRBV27 CASSPGQFYEQYF
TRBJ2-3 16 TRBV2 CASSLNQGKGTDTQYF
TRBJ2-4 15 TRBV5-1 CASSPDRSGKNIQYF
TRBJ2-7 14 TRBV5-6 CASSWGGPPTEQYF
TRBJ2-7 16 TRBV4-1 CASSQPTSGGAYEQYF
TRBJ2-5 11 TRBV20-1 CSAWGEETQYF
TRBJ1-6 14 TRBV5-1 CASSQGQSGPPLHF
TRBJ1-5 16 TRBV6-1 CASSGDRGLGNQPQHF
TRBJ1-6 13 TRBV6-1 CASSETPDSPLHF
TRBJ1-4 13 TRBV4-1 CASSQVIREKLFF
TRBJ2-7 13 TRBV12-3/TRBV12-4 CASRRQGSYEQYF
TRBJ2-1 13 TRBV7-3 CASSNYQANEQFF
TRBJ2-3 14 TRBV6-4 CASSEGLASDTQYF
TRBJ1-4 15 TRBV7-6 CASSLAEAMGEKLFF
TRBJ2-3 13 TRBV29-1 CSALQGASDTQYF
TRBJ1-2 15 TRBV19 CASSSFGAGYYGYTF
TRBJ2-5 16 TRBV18 CASSPETGGLGETQYF
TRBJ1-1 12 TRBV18 CASSPATGGAFF
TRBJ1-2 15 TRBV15 CATSRVTRGNYGYTF
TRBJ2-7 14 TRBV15 CATSTDTFSYEQYF
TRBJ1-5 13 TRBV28 CASRDWSNQPQHF
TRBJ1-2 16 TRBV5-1 CASSLAEPTGYRGYTF
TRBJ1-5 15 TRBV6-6 CASSSDQEGNQPQHF
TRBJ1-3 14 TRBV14 CASSPLGPGNTIYF
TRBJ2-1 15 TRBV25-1 CASSESGVAYNEQFF
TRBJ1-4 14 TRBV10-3 CAISGTGYNEKLFF
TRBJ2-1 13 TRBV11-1 CASSFGGGIEQFF
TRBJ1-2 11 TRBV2 CASSGGRAYTF
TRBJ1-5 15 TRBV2 CASRADRVFSQPQHF
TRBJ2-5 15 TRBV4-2 CASSQEGGSVETQYF
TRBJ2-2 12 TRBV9 CASSPSTGGLFF
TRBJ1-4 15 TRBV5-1 CASSPTGATNEKLFF
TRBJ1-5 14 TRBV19 CASSPGTGAQPQHF